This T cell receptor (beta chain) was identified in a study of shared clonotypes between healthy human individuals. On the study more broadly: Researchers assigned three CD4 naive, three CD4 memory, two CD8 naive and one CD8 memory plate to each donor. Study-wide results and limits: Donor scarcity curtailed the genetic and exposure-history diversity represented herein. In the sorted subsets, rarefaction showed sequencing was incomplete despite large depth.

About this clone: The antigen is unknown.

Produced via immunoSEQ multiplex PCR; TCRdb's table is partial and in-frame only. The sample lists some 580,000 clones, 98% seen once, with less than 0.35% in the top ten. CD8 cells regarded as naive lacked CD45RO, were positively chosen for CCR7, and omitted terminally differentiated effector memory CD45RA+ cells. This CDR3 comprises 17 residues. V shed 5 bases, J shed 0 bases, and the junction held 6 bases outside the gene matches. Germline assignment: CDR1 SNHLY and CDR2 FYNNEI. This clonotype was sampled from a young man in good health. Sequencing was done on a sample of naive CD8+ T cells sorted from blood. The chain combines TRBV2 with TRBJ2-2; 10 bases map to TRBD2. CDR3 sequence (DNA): TGTGCCAGCAGTAGAGGTAGCGGGAGGCCGAACACCGGGGAGCTGTTTTTT. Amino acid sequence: CASSRGSGRPNTGELFF.